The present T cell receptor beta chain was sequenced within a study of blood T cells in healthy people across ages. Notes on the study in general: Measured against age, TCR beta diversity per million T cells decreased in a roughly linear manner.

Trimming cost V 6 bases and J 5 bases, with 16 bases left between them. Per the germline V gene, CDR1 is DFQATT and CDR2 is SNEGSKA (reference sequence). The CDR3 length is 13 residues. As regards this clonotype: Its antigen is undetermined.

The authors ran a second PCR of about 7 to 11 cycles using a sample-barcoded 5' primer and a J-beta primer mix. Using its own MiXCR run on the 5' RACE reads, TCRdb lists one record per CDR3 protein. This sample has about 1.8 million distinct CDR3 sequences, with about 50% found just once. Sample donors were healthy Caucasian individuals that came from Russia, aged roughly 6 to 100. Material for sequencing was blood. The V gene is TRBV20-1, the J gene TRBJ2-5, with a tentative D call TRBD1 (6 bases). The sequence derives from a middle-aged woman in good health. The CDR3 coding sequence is TGCAGTGCGCCCCCCAGGGGTTGGGAGACCCAGTACTTC. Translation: CSAPPRGWETQYF.